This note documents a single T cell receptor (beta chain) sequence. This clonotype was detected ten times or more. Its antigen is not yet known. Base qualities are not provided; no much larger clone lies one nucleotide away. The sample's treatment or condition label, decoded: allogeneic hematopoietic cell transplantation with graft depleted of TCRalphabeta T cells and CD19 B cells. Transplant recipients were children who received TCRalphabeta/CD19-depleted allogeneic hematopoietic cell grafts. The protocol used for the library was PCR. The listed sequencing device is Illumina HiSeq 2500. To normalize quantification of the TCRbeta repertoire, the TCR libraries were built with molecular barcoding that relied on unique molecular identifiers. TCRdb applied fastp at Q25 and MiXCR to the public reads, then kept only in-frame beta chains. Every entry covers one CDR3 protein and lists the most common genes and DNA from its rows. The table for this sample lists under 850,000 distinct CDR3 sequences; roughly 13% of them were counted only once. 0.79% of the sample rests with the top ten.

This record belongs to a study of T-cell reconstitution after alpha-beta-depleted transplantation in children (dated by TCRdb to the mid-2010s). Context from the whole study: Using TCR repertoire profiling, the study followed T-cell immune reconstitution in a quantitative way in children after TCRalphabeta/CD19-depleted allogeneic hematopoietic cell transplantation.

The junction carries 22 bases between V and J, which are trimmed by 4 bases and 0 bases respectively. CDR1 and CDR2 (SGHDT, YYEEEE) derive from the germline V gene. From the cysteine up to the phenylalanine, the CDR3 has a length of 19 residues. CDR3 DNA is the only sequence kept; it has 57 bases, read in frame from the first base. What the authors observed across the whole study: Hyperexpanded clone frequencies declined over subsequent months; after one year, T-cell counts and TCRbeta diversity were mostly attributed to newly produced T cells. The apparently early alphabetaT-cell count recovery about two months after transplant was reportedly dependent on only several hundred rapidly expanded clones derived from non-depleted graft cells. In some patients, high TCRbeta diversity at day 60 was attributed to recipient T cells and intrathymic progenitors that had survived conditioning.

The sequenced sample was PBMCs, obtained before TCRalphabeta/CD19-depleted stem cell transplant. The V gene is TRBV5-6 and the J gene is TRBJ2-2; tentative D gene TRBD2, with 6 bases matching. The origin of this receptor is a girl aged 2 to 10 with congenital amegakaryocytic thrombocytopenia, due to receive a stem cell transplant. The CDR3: CASSRGTSPHPSNTGELFF. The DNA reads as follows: TGTGCCAGCAGCCGAGGTACTAGCCCCCACCCCTCGAACACCGGGGAGCTGTTTTTT.